This TCR beta chain was identified in a study of CD8+ T cells in alopecia areata. Once RNA had been extracted, it was reverse transcribed into cDNA to act as the sequencing template. Only in-frame clones appear in the TCRdb table, and some are missing; sequencing was by immunoSEQ multiplex PCR. The sample was found to contain 15,000 to 20,000 clones, and every one recurs. The CDR3 extends over 14 amino acids. Germline trimming cut 6 bases from V and 3 bases from J; bases unmatched to any gene: 4. Germline V gives CDR1 NNHDY, CDR2 SYVADS. Study-level results: Researchers report lesional scalp, most notably alopecia totalis/universalis, outstripped normal scalp in clonality. Possibly as an HLA-related effect, TCR sharing across patients appeared less clear than in mice.

This clone was seen at least ten times. Its antigen is still unknown. Gene names follow the mouse nomenclature. With the read ending 4 residues before the CDR3 end, the germline J gene is used to fill in that end. Sorting of pooled cutaneous lymph node cells used CD4, CD8alpha, NKG2D, NKG2ACE and other markers. The chain joins TRBV13-3 to TRBJ2-2, with 8 bases aligning to TRBD1. This receptor was identified in a C3H/HeJ mouse with alopecia areata. For this strain, the MHC haplotype corresponds to H2-k. The sequencing input was CD8+ T cells sorted from a lymph node. The CDR3: CASTDRGDTGQLYF. Incomplete CDR3 DNA: TGTGCCAGCACTGACAGGGGAGACACCGGG.